This T cell receptor (beta chain) was captured by sequencing in a study of blood T cell repertoires in COVID-19. Original analysis: Estimated nucleated cell counts came from reference gene primer amplification. Here immunoSEQ multiplex PCR was the method, and the copy in TCRdb shows in-frame clones only, minus some. D and trimming come from the DNA, and the V and J calls and clone size come from that table. The sample has around 96,000 clones, 90% to 95% seen once. This sequence was found in a human donor with active COVID-19. The donor label of this sample is uncertain. The sample comprised peripheral blood.

CDR3 protein: CASSSYGQSSYNEQFF. The CDR3 DNA reads TGCGCCAGCAGCTCCTACGGACAGAGCTCCTACAATGAGCAGTTCTTC. V usage is TRBV5-1 and J usage is TRBJ2-1, with D possibly matching TRBD1 (6 bases). The CDR3 runs 16 residues. CDR1 SGHRS and CDR2 YFSETQ come from the germline V gene. The V end lost 3 bases, the J end lost 0 bases, and 13 bases lay between the germline ends.